This paragraph covers one T cell receptor (beta chain) sequence. The protocol was immunoSEQ multiplex PCR, while the TCRdb copy is restricted to in-frame clones and leaves out a portion. The data contain about 45,000 clones, about 86% of them seen just once; the ten biggest clones take up 2% to 3%. The length of the CDR3 is 15 residues. Trimming removed 2 bases from V and 2 bases from J; junction bases left unmatched: 4. Germline V gene sequence: CDR1 SGHTA, CDR2 FQGNSA. This sample was included in a study of T cell clones after liver transplantation. The wider study: Patients counted as tolerant after at least one year off all immunosuppression, enzymes not exceeding twice normal.

The sequencing here drew on CD4+ T cells from blood, taken 24 months after liver transplant. The rearrangement joins TRBV7-2 to TRBJ2-7, with TRBD1 matching over 9 bases. The sequence derives from a human patient who received a liver transplant. Some T cells may arise from the graft donor. The CDR3 DNA is TGTGCCAGCAGCTTACAAGGGGACAGGGCCTACGAGCAGTACTTC. It specifies CASSLQGDRAYEQYF.